The 12 T cell receptor beta chains presented below share a single source sample, sequenced in a study of blood T cell repertoires in COVID-19. TCRdb's table, derived via immunoSEQ multiplex PCR, lists solely in-frame clones and lacks some. The data show some 140,000 clones, 84% seen once. Sequenced input: peripheral blood. Receptor source: a man in his fifties or sixties with acute or convalescent COVID-19.

The chain is built from TRBV18 and TRBJ2-1; possibly TRBD2 for D (6 bases). This CDR3 has 14 residues. CDR1 and CDR2 from the germline V gene are KGHSH and LQKENI. Trimming took off 0 bases at V and 9 bases at J, with 12 bases between the two ends. The CDR3, as DNA: TGTGCCAGCTCACCACCGATTGCCGGGAGTGAGCAGTTCTTC. Residues: CASSPPIAGSEQFF.

The chain couples TRBV27 to TRBJ1-1; 7 positions agree with TRBD1. This CDR3 has 15 residues. CDR1 and CDR2 (germline): MNHEY, SMNVEV (reference sequence). The trim removed 4 bases at V and 4 bases at J, leaving 9 bases unmatched. The CDR3 protein is CASSSDRAGGTEAFF. The CDR3 DNA reads as TGTGCCAGCAGTTCTGACAGGGCCGGTGGCACTGAAGCTTTCTTT.

V is TRBV28 and J is TRBJ2-7, with 8 bases aligning to TRBD1. Unmatched junction bases numbered 5, after V lost 4 bases and J lost 3 bases. The CDR3 totals 14 residues. Germline-derived CDR1 and CDR2 are MDHEN and SYDVKM. In nucleotides, the CDR3 is TGTGCCAGCAGTTCCTCCGGACAGGGCTACGAGCAGTACTTC. Its protein product is CASSSSGQGYEQYF.

A single count supports this clone. The CDR3 DNA sequence: TGTGCCAGCAGCCGAACCAGGGGGCTTGGTAATTCACCCCTCCACTTT. As protein: CASSRTRGLGNSPLHF. The chain combines TRBV14 with TRBJ1-6, with TRBD1 identical over 8 bases. Germline V gene data show CDR1 as SGHDN and CDR2 as FVKESK. The CDR3 consists of 16 residues. J gave up 6 bases and V 4 bases, and 8 bases lay outside the gene matches. The full variable domain, with the rest looked up from reference TRBV14 and TRBJ1-6, is EAGVTQFPSHSVIEKGQTVTLRCDPISGHDNLYWYRRVMGKEIKFLLHFVKESKQDESGMPNNRFLAERTGGTYSTLKVQPAELEDSGVYFCASSRTRGLGNSPLHFGNGTRLTVT.

V usage is TRBV24-1 and J usage is TRBJ2-3, with D possibly TRBD1 on 6 matching bases. The CDR3 runs to 14 residues. Germline CDR1 is KGHDR and CDR2 is SFDVKD. Trimming removed 1 base from V and 3 bases from J, with 7 bases in between. As DNA, the CDR3 is TGTGCCACCAGTGATTTCAGGGGTACAGATACGCAGTATTTT. The encoded protein is CATSDFRGTDTQYF.

The CDR3 DNA follows: TGTGCCAGCAGCGTACTCGCGGGAGGTCACAATGAGCAGTTCTTC. This sequence encodes CASSVLAGGHNEQFF. The chain joins TRBV7-3 to TRBJ2-1, with 8 bases matching TRBD2. Losses at the gene ends were 5 bases for V and 5 bases for J; bases not matched to a gene: 8. The CDR3 runs to 15 residues. Germline assignment: CDR1 SGHTA and CDR2 FQGTGA.

The V gene is TRBV20-1, the J gene TRBJ1-2; 7 nucleotides align to TRBD1. The CDR3 contains 13 residues. V gave up 3 bases and J gave up 2 bases; unmatched junction bases: 3. Germline V gene data show CDR1 as DFQATT and CDR2 as SNEGSKA (reference sequence). The CDR3 DNA reads TGCAGTGCTAGTAAACAGGGGAACTATGGCTACACCTTC. The encoded protein is CSASKQGNYGYTF.

The rearrangement uses TRBV2 and TRBJ2-3, with a weak D call TRBD2 (6 bases). V lost 4 bases, J lost 5 bases, and 16 bases lay in between. In germline, CDR1 is SNHLY, CDR2 FYNNEI. The CDR3 loop spans 15 amino acids. Written as DNA, the CDR3 is TGTGCCAGCAGTGCGGAGGGCTTCGCGGGAGATACGCAGTATTTT. It codes for CASSAEGFAGDTQYF.

This clone turned up a few times. Germline and junction disagree at one end, which may indicate a read error. Written as DNA, the CDR3 is TGTGCCAGCTCTCCACCGGGAGGCGAGCAGTACTTC. It translates to CASSPPGGEQYF. This chain uses TRBV18 with TRBJ2-7; 7 bases line up with TRBD2. CDR3 length: 12 residues. Germline-derived CDR1 and CDR2 are KGHSH and LQKENI.

The DNA for the CDR3 is TGTGCCAGCAGCTTTAATGAGGGTGGCACCGGGGAGCTGTTTTTT. It encodes CASSFNEGGTGELFF. The chain employs TRBV11-1 and TRBJ2-2; a possible D gene is TRBD2 (5 bases). The V gene's germline CDR1 is SGHAT and CDR2 FQDESV (reference sequence). The CDR3 loop spans 15 amino acids. Trimming took 3 bases from V and 4 from J, leaving 12 bases between them. The full variable domain, its missing parts supplied by reference TRBV11-1 and TRBJ2-2, is EAEVAQSPRYKITEKSQAVAFWCDPISGHATLYWYRQILGQGPELLVQFQDESVVDDSQLPKDRFSAERLKGVDSTLKIQPAELGDSAMYLCASSFNEGGTGELFFGEGSRLTVL.

The chain has TRBV5-1 and TRBJ2-1, with TRBD2 identical over 10 bases. The CDR3 is 15 residues long. Trimming cost V 5 bases and J 3 bases; bases outside gene matches: 5. Germline lookup yields CDR1 SGHRS and CDR2 YFSETQ. The CDR3 nucleotides are TGCGCCAGCAGTGACGGGACTAGCGACTACAATGAGCAGTTCTTC. Protein product: CASSDGTSDYNEQFF.

The rearrangement links TRBV25-1 to TRBJ2-7; possible D gene TRBD1, 5 bases. In germline, CDR1 is MGHDK, CDR2 SYGVNS. The CDR3 consists of 12 residues. Trimming shortened V by 4 bases and J by 6 bases, and 10 bases separated the two germline ends. The CDR3 loop is CASSGGLGEQYF. Here the CDR3 DNA reads TGTGCCAGCAGTGGGGGCTTGGGCGAGCAGTACTTC.